Each of the 11 T cell receptor beta chains below was sequenced from the same sample in a study of cytomegalovirus exposure and HLA in healthy donors. With 60 Vbeta and 13 Jbeta primers, the PCR was carried out. The repertoire was sequenced with immunoSEQ multiplex PCR; TCRdb's copy has only in-frame clones and lacks some. In the table there are about 65,000 clones, 70% to 80% of which are singletons. The sequencing input was PBMCs. The receptors shown here come from a girl aged 10-17 years in good health and CMV-seropositive.

The chain has TRBV7-8 and TRBJ1-2; D might be TRBD1 (6 bases). This CDR3 is built from 13 residues. V shed 3 bases and J shed 6 bases, with 11 bases lying between them. The germline V gene encodes CDR1 SGHVS and CDR2 FQNEAQ. CDR3 amino acids: CASSFAYRDGYTF. Here the CDR3 DNA reads TGTGCCAGCAGCTTCGCCTACAGGGATGGCTACACCTTC.

The chain joins TRBV6-1 to TRBJ1-3, with D possibly matching TRBD1 (5 bases). CDR1 is MNHNS, CDR2 SASEGT, per germline. This CDR3 comprises 13 residues. The V and J ends lost 4 bases and 7 bases respectively, with 11 bases between them. The CDR3 DNA is TGTGCCAGCAGTGGGGGGGGGAGTAACACCATATATTTT. Amino acids: CASSGGGSNTIYF.

The chain combines TRBV28 with TRBJ1-1; TRBD1 is a possible D gene (5 bases). The CDR3 length is 12 residues. V lost 7 bases and J lost 8, with 14 bases in between. CDR1 and CDR2 (germline): MDHEN, SYDVKM. CDR3 DNA: TGTGCCAGCACCGCGAGAAAGGGGGAAGCTTTCTTT. It encodes CASTARKGEAFF.

The chain combines TRBV25-1 with TRBJ1-1, with D tentatively TRBD1 (6 bases). The CDR3 runs to 14 residues. Germline V gene sequence: CDR1 MGHDK, CDR2 SYGVNS. Trimming removed 2 bases from V and 4 bases from J, with 11 bases in between. CDR3 region: CASSEGGPVTEAFF. The CDR3 region has the DNA TGTGCCAGCAGTGAAGGGGGCCCGGTCACTGAAGCTTTCTTT.

The rearrangement joins TRBV23-1 to TRBJ1-2; D is ambiguous. TRBV23-1 carries the ORF label, with uncertain function. Trimming cost V 0 bases and J 2 bases, with 10 bases left between them. The CDR3 runs 15 residues. The CDR3 is CASSQSWLRNYGYTF. The DNA of the CDR3 is TGCGCCAGCAGTCAATCTTGGCTCCGAAACTATGGCTACACCTTC.

The V and J genes are TRBV4-1 and TRBJ1-4; 7 positions match TRBD1. Germline-derived CDR1 and CDR2 are MGHRA and YSYEKL. There are 15 residues in the CDR3. After removal of 4 bases from V and 6 bases from J, the junction contained 8 bases not matched to a gene. CDR3 coding DNA: TGCGCCAGCAGCCGACTTACAGGGGTCTATGAAAAACTGTTTTTT. As protein: CASSRLTGVYEKLFF.

This chain uses TRBV6-6 with TRBJ1-2; no clear D. The germline gives CDR1 MNHNY, CDR2 SVGAGI (reference sequence). V lost 5 bases and J 1 base, leaving 14 bases between the germline ends. The CDR3 is 15 amino acids. The CDR3 is CASSQTLVSNYGYTF. CDR3 bases: TGTGCCAGCAGTCAAACCCTCGTCAGTAACTATGGCTACACCTTC.

This sequence joins TRBV15 and TRBJ1-5; 8 nucleotides agree with TRBD1. CDR1 LNHNV and CDR2 YYDKDF come from the germline V gene (reference sequence). V trimming: 4 bases; J trimming: 3 bases; junction bases outside the gene matches: 8. There are 16 residues in the CDR3. Here the CDR3 reads CATSIQPGQVNQPQHF. The CDR3 DNA is TGTGCCACCAGCATTCAACCGGGACAGGTCAATCAGCCCCAGCATTTT.

The V and J genes are TRBV7-2 and TRBJ2-5; 8 positions match TRBD2. The CDR3 is 13 amino acids. Germline V CDR1 and CDR2: SGHTA, FQGNSA. Germline trimming cut 3 bases from V and 8 bases from J; bases unmatched to any gene: 5. The CDR3: CASSLTAGGTQYF. The CDR3 DNA follows: TGTGCCAGCAGCTTGACTGCGGGAGGTACCCAGTACTTC.

This clone was seen only once. V is TRBV28 and J is TRBJ2-7; TRBD2 might be the D (7 bases). CDR1 and CDR2 (germline): MDHEN, SYDVKM. The length of the CDR3 is 15 residues. The ends were cut back, 5 bases at V and 1 base at J, with 15 bases in the middle. CDR3 amino acids: CASSIVAGASYEQYF. CDR3 bases: TGTGCCAGCAGTATCGTCGCGGGGGCTTCCTACGAGCAGTACTTC. The full variable domain, its missing parts supplied by reference TRBV28 and TRBJ2-7, is DVKVTQSSRYLVKRTGEKVFLECVQDMDHENMFWYRQDPGLGLRLIYFSYDVKMKEKGDIPEGYSVSREKKERFSLILESASTNQTSMYLCASSIVAGASYEQYFGPGTRLTVT.

The V call is TRBV6-1, the J call TRBJ1-3, with D possibly TRBD1 on 5 matching bases. CDR3 length equals 13 residues. V lost 11 bases and J lost 9, with 20 bases in between. Germline CDR1 MNHNS, CDR2 SASEGT. The chain's CDR3 is CAGQPGGRRTIYF. The CDR3 coding sequence is TGTGCCGGCCAACCCGGGGGGAGGCGCACCATATATTTT.